This T cell receptor beta chain was retrieved from a study of Ad26.COV2.S vaccination and SARS-CoV-2 variants. Turning to the study itself: Recipients of Ad26.COV2.S got it intramuscularly, once or twice 56 days apart.

Some clones are missing from TCRdb's copy, which holds only in-frame ones; the method was immunoSEQ multiplex PCR. This table has about 410,000 clones, 75% to 90% appearing once. With respect to this clone: Its matching antigen is unknown.

Treatment denoted: around 19 received Ad26.COV2.S at low or high dose, single or two shots; several received placebo; per-sample allocation not given. The samples were gathered on day 63 after the first injection of vaccine or placebo. Participants' vaccine, an Ad26 vector, delivered Wuhan-strain SARS-CoV-2 spike. Findings of the study overall: Reports say spike-specific CD8+ and CD4+ T cell responses covered substantial breadth after vaccination. Placebo recipients and vaccine recipients were similar in non-spike TCR breadth.

The ends were cut back, 5 bases at V and 0 bases at J, with 7 bases in the middle. CDR3 length equals 13 residues. Germline V lookup: CDR1 SGHVS, CDR2 FNYEAQ. This receptor was taken from a person aged 18-65 years who received the Ad26.COV2.S COVID-19 vaccine or a placebo. V usage is TRBV7-6 and J usage is TRBJ1-1; D is undetermined. This sample comprised peripheral blood, obtained in a trial of Ad26.COV2.S vaccine versus placebo. In DNA form, the CDR3 reads TGTGCCAGCAGCCTGGACGTGAACACTGAAGCTTTCTTT. Translating gives CASSLDVNTEAFF.